Below are 21 T cell receptor beta chains sequenced from a single sample in a study of brain T cells in children with intractable seizures. Documented time point: blood from clinic visit 5 months post-surgery; TSC patient then seizure free. The assay was immunoSEQ multiplex PCR, and TCRdb's table has in-frame clones only and misses some. The sample consists of 340,000 or so clones, about 94% of them appearing once. The sequences come from peripheral blood, collected more than 4 months after surgery. These receptors were taken from a boy under two years old with tuberous sclerosis and intractable seizures.

This rearrangement joins TRBV28 to TRBJ1-5; no clear D. CDR3 length: 15 amino acids. The ends were cut back, 2 bases at V and 3 bases at J, with 11 bases in the middle. Germline CDR1 reads MDHEN; CDR2 reads SYDVKM. This CDR3 reads CASSLRRRVNQPQHF. Here the CDR3 DNA reads TGTGCCAGCAGTTTAAGAAGAAGGGTCAATCAGCCCCAGCATTTT.

V and J are TRBV21-1 and TRBJ1-1; the DNA was not compared with TRBD1, the D call given in the table. TRBV21-1 represents a pseudogene. CDR3 size: 16 residues. CDR3 region: CASSKGTGTGITEAFF. The CDR3 nucleotides read TGTGCCAGCAGCAAAGGGACCGGGACAGGAATCACTGAAGCTTTCTTT.

The V gene is TRBV5-4, the J gene TRBJ2-2, with D perhaps matching TRBD1 (6 bases). The CDR3 covers 15 residues. The V and J ends lost 1 base and 0 bases respectively, with 7 bases between them. Germline V gene data show CDR1 as SGHNT and CDR2 as YYREEE (reference sequence). The CDR3 DNA reads as TGTGCCAGCAGCTTGAAGGGGGCGAACACCGGGGAGCTGTTTTTT. It codes for CASSLKGANTGELFF.

The chain recombines TRBV29-1 with TRBJ1-1; 7 nucleotides match TRBD1. V shed 6 bases and J 1 base; nucleotides not matched to a gene: 11. Germline V gives CDR1 SQVTM, CDR2 ANQGSEA. This CDR3 spans 15 amino acids. CDR3 nucleotide sequence: TGCAGCGTGCGAACAGGGGATCTATGGAACACTGAAGCTTTCTTT. This translates into CSVRTGDLWNTEAFF.

The rearrangement joins TRBV7-3 to TRBJ2-3, with 11 positions matching TRBD2. The CDR3 spans 14 residues. V was pared by 6 bases and J by 5 bases, with 4 bases of the junction left unmatched. Germline CDR1 reads SGHTA; CDR2 reads FQGTGA. DNA of the CDR3: TGTGCCAGCAGATCCGGGACTAGCGGAGATACGCAGTATTTT. Its protein product is CASRSGTSGDTQYF. Full variable domain (missing parts from reference TRBV7-3 and TRBJ2-3): GAGVSQTPSNKVTEKGKYVELRCDPISGHTALYWYRQSLGQGPEFLIYFQGTGAADDSGLPNDRFFAVRPEGSVSTLKIQRTERGDSAVYLCASRSGTSGDTQYFGPGTRLTVL.

This chain uses TRBV24-1 with TRBJ1-4; D is undetermined. The CDR3 consists of 14 residues. Trimming took 6 bases from V and 10 from J, leaving 17 bases between them. Germline CDR1 and CDR2: KGHDR and SFDVKD. CDR3 sequence reads: CATSIWQDMGKLFF. The CDR3 nucleotides read TGTGCCACCAGTATCTGGCAGGATATGGGAAAACTGTTTTTT.

This chain connects TRBV7-9 to TRBJ1-5; TRBD1 matches 7 bases. From germline, CDR1 is SEHNR and CDR2 FQNEAQ (reference sequence). CDR3 length: 13 amino acids. J lost 11 bases, V lost 5 bases, and 9 bases had no gene match. DNA of the CDR3: TGTGCCAGCAGCCCCGGCCCAGGGGGGTCCCAGCATTTT. Protein product: CASSPGPGGSQHF.

The chain has TRBV19 and TRBJ1-6; the match to TRBD1 covers 8 bases. Germline V gene lookup returns CDR1 LNHDA and CDR2 SQIVND (reference sequence). This CDR3 is 16 amino acids long. The V and J ends lost 5 bases and 7 bases, in that order; junction bases with no gene match: 10. CDR3 nucleotide sequence: TGTGCCAGTAGTTCTAGAGCCGGGACAGGCAATTCACCCCTCCACTTT. Translating gives CASSSRAGTGNSPLHF.

The rearrangement joins TRBV7-2 to TRBJ2-3; perhaps TRBD2 as D (7 bases). The germline V gene has CDR1 SGHTA and CDR2 FQGNSA. Trimming shortened V by 2 bases and J by 0 bases, and 15 bases separated the two germline ends. This CDR3 comprises 17 residues. The CDR3 DNA follows: TGTGCCAGCAGCTTATGGTTGCGGGGGCGTAGCACAGATACGCAGTATTTT. This encodes CASSLWLRGRSTDTQYF.

V and J are TRBV29-1 and TRBJ1-2, with no clear D. Germline CDR1 and CDR2: SQVTM and ANQGSEA. This CDR3 is 11 amino acids long. V gave up 0 bases and J gave up 5 bases, with 4 bases separating them. The CDR3, as DNA: TGCAGCGTTGAAGAGGCGTATGGCTACACCTTC. This encodes CSVEEAYGYTF.

The rearrangement uses TRBV13 and TRBJ1-1, with TRBD1 matching 9 bases. V was clipped by 5 bases and J by 1 base; unmatched bases: 5. Germline V gene data show CDR1 as PRHDT and CDR2 as FYEKMQ (reference sequence). This CDR3 region has 15 residues. The CDR3 here is CASSPRQGENTEAFF. CDR3 DNA sequence: TGTGCCAGCAGCCCAAGACAGGGGGAGAACACTGAAGCTTTCTTT.

The rearrangement uses TRBV5-6 and TRBJ1-2, with D possibly TRBD1 on 5 matching bases. Germline values: CDR1 SGHDT, CDR2 YYEEEE. The CDR3 totals 13 residues. V lost 0 bases and J lost 8, with 11 bases in between. The CDR3 is CASSLGQGEGYTF. Here the CDR3 DNA reads TGTGCCAGCAGCTTGGGGCAGGGCGAGGGCTACACCTTC.

The chain employs TRBV4-1 and TRBJ2-7, with D perhaps TRBD1 (5 bases). Trimming took off 2 bases at V and 0 bases at J, with 8 bases between the two ends. Germline CDR1 and CDR2: MGHRA and YSYEKL. The CDR3 extends over 14 amino acids. The CDR3 sequence: CASSQMTVSYEQYF. CDR3 DNA sequence: TGCGCCAGCAGCCAAATGACAGTCTCCTACGAGCAGTACTTC.

The chain recombines TRBV3-1 (or the pseudogene TRBV3-2) with TRBJ1-1; weak D call: TRBD1 (5 bases). The germline V gene has CDR1 LGHDT and CDR2 YNNKEL (reference sequence). Trimming took off 1 base at V and 7 bases at J, with 13 bases between the two ends. This CDR3 has 14 amino acids. The CDR3 is CASSQVGRDVEAFF. DNA of the CDR3: TGTGCCAGCAGCCAAGTAGGAAGGGACGTTGAAGCTTTCTTT.

The chain has TRBV12-2 and TRBJ1-2; the table assigns TRBD1, which was not confirmed against the DNA. TRBV12-2 is reported as a pseudogene. The CDR3 is 18 residues long. CDR3 sequence reads: CASRLIGTGAKANYGYTF. Here the CDR3 DNA reads TGTGCAAGTCGCTTAATAGGGACAGGGGCGAAAGCTAACTATGGCTACACCTTC.

The V and J genes are TRBV24-1 and TRBJ1-5; D perhaps matches TRBD1 (6 bases). This CDR3 spans 13 amino acids. The germline gives CDR1 KGHDR, CDR2 SFDVKD. Trimming pared 4 bases from V and 5 bases from J, leaving 8 bases between. CDR3 protein: CATSDTGYQPQHF. In DNA, the CDR3 is TGTGCCACCAGTGACACAGGGTATCAGCCCCAGCATTTT.

The chain links TRBV11-2 to TRBJ2-5; D unresolved. CDR1 is SGHAT, CDR2 FQNNGV, per germline. The V end lost 0 bases, the J end lost 3 bases, and 8 bases lay between the germline ends. The length of the CDR3 is 14 residues. The chain's CDR3 is CASSLERAEETQYF. The CDR3 DNA sequence: TGTGCCAGCAGCTTAGAACGGGCCGAAGAGACCCAGTACTTC.

The V and J genes are TRBV15 and TRBJ2-3; D remains unclear. The CDR3 has 12 amino acids. The germline gives CDR1 LNHNV, CDR2 YYDKDF (reference sequence). The ends were cut back, 8 bases at V and 4 bases at J, with 10 bases in the middle. This chain's CDR3 is CATALGPDTQYF. The CDR3 DNA reads as TGTGCCACCGCCCTAGGTCCAGATACGCAGTATTTT.

J is TRBJ1-1 and V is TRBV6-5; a weak D match, TRBD1 (6 bases). Per the germline V gene, CDR1 is MNHEY and CDR2 is SVGAGI. The CDR3 is 14 amino acids. V shed 2 bases and J shed 4 bases, with 11 bases lying between them. In DNA, the CDR3 is TGTGCCAGCAGTTACCGGGGGGCACCCACTGAAGCTTTCTTT. Its protein product is CASSYRGAPTEAFF.

The chain employs TRBV28 and TRBJ2-5, with a possible D match to TRBD1 (6 bases). Trimming took off 3 bases at V and 4 bases at J, with 9 bases between the two ends. From germline, CDR1 is MDHEN and CDR2 SYDVKM. The CDR3 is 13 amino acids. The CDR3 loop reads CASSLPTGETQYF. The CDR3 coding sequence is TGTGCCAGCAGTTTGCCGACAGGAGAGACCCAGTACTTC.

The V gene is TRBV7-9, the J gene TRBJ2-1; D is undetermined. The length of the CDR3 is 11 residues. Germline V lookup: CDR1 SEHNR, CDR2 FQNEAQ (reference sequence). V lost 8 bases to trimming and J lost 4 bases, with 6 bases between them. CDR3 sequence reads: CASYSYNEQFF. CDR3 sequence (DNA): TGTGCCAGCTATAGTTACAATGAGCAGTTCTTC.